In this sample, the clone carrying this T cell receptor beta chain turned up a few times. Enrolled through a virtual design, the participants were between 18 and 89 years of age and came from under 25 US areas. Original handling: Amplification of reference gene primers provided the estimated nucleated cell counts. Profiling relied on immunoSEQ multiplex PCR, and the TCRdb table lists in-frame clones only, not all of them. The DNA gave D and trimming, while V, J and clone size come from that table. This table has approximately 130,000 clones, roughly four fifths appearing once. The entry originates in a study of blood T cell repertoires in COVID-19. V was clipped by 3 bases and J by 4 bases; unmatched bases: 5. Germline assignment: CDR1 SGDLS and CDR2 YYNGEE. The CDR3 loop spans 15 amino acids.

This chain links TRBV9 with TRBJ1-1; 11 positions agree with TRBD1. The receptor was isolated from a man aged 25 to 40 who had recovered from COVID-19. Sequencing input: PBMCs or T cells enriched from blood (not recorded which). CDR3 in amino acids: CASSAGDRGSTEAFF. CDR3 sequence (DNA): TGTGCCAGCAGCGCGGGGGACAGGGGGAGCACTGAAGCTTTCTTT.